Sequencing of this T cell receptor beta chain was carried out in a study of blood T cells in healthy people across ages. Points on this clonotype: What it recognizes is unknown.

Looked up from germline, CDR1 is DFQATT and CDR2 is SNEGSKA (reference sequence). CDR3 size: 13 residues. Trimming removed 2 bases at V and 3 bases at J, with 10 bases between. Study outcomes and limitations: Roughly linear declines in TCR beta diversity per million T cells occurred with age.

Per sample, a minimum of 7 million PBMCs were isolated. It was with a sample-barcoded 5' primer and a J-beta primer mix that a second PCR of roughly 7 to 12 cycles was run. All samples gave at least 3 million CDR3-containing paired-end reads. A single record per CDR3 protein comes from TCRdb applying MiXCR to the 5' RACE reads. Here the sample spans approximately 900,000 distinct CDR3 sequences, 48% being singletons. Sequenced sample: blood. The sequence was obtained from a man aged 30 to 39 in good health. The rearrangement links TRBV20-1 to TRBJ2-5; D perhaps matches TRBD2 (5 bases). The CDR3 coding sequence is TGCAGTGCTAGACCCGCGGGCGAAGAGACCCAGTACTTC. This sequence encodes CSARPAGEETQYF.